This T cell receptor beta chain was captured in a study of OX40 agonist ivuxolimab in advanced cancers. About the study: Males comprised roughly four fifths of the group, whose mean age was about 62 years (range 23 to 79).

Germline-derived CDR1 and CDR2 are SEHNR and FQNEAQ (reference sequence). This CDR3 contains 15 residues. V lost 5 bases, J lost 8 bases, and 19 bases lay in between. The assay was immunoSEQ multiplex PCR, and TCRdb's table has in-frame clones only and misses some. Of under 50,000 clones in the sample, 65% to 90% were seen once. On cycle 4 day 1 and cycle 7 day 1, as well as at baseline, blood was sampled. The chain links TRBV7-9 to TRBJ2-1, with D possibly matching TRBD2 (7 bases). The material sequenced was CD4+ or CD8+ T cells sorted from blood, taken in a trial of the OX40 agonist ivuxolimab. The TCR was taken from an adult with an advanced solid tumor such as melanoma, head and neck, liver or kidney cancer. The CDR3 loop reads CASSPGTWGGDEQFF. As DNA, the CDR3 is TGTGCCAGCAGCCCTGGGACCTGGGGGGGCGATGAGCAGTTCTTC.